This T cell receptor (beta chain) was obtained from a study of blood T cell repertoires in COVID-19. In the study overall: Both acute and convalescent COVID-19 samples were obtained from the United States, Italy and Spain. T cells, B-cell-depleted T cells, or PBMCs provided the cDNA or gDNA that served as material.

The CDR3 consists of 14 residues. Trimming at V came to 3 bases and at J to 3 bases, leaving 3 bases not matched to a gene. Germline loops: CDR1 SGHTA, CDR2 FQGTGA. Under the authors' procedure: Using reference gene primer amplification, nucleated cell counts were estimated. Some clones are missing from TCRdb's copy, which holds only in-frame ones; the method was immunoSEQ multiplex PCR. That table supplies the V and J calls and clone size; D and trimming were determined from the DNA. The sample records around 60,000 clones, roughly 85% being singletons. Sequencing used peripheral blood. The source of this sequence is a woman over 75 with acute or convalescent COVID-19. V usage is TRBV7-3 and J usage is TRBJ2-7; 9 bases match TRBD2. The CDR3 reads CASSLDSGSYEQYF. In DNA form, the CDR3 reads TGTGCCAGCAGCTTGGATAGCGGGAGCTACGAGCAGTACTTC.